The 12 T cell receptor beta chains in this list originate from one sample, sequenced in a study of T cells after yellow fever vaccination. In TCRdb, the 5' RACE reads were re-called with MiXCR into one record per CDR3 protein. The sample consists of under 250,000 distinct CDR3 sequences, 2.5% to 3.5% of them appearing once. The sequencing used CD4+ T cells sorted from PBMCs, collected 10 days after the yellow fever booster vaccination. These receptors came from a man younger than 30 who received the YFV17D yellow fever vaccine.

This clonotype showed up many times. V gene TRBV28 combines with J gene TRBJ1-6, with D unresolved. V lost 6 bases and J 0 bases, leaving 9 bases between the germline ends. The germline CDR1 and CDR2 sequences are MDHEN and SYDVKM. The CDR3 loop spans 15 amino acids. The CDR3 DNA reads TGTGCCAGCAGCCCTCAGAGCTCCTATAATTCACCCCTCCACTTT. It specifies CASSPQSSYNSPLHF.

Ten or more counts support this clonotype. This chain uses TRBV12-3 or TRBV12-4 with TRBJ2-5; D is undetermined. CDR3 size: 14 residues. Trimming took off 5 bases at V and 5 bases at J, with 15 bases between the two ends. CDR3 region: CASSPRPRPETQYF. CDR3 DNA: TGTGCCAGCAGTCCCCGCCCCCGGCCGGAGACCCAGTACTTC.

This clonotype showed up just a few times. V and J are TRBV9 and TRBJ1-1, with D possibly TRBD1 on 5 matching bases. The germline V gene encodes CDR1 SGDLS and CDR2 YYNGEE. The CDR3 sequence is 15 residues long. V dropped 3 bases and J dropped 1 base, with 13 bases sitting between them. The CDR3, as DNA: TGTGCCAGCAGCGCCCAGTGGGACGGGAACACTGAAGCTTTCTTT. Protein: CASSAQWDGNTEAFF.

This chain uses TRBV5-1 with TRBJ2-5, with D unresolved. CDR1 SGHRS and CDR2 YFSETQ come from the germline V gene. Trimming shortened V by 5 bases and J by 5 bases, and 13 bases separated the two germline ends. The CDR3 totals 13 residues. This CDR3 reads CASSSDPNETQYF. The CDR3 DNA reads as TGCGCCAGCAGTTCAGACCCGAACGAGACCCAGTACTTC.

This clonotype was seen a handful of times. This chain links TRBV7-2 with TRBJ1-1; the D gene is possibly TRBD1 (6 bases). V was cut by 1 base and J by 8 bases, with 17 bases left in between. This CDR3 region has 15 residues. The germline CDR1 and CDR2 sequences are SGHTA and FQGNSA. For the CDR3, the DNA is TGTGCCAGCAGCTTAGTTGGCTCAGGGGCAGGGGAAGCTTTCTTT. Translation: CASSLVGSGAGEAFF.

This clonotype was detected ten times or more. The CDR3 nucleotides are TGCAGCCCGGGGGCTTTCTCTACTACTGACGAGCAGTACGTC. This codes for CSPGAFSTTDEQYV. The V and J genes are TRBV20-1 and TRBJ2-7, with D possibly called TRBD1 or TRBD2 (6 bases each). Germline lookup yields CDR1 DFQATT and CDR2 SNEGSKA (reference sequence). The CDR3 loop spans 14 amino acids.

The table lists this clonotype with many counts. The CDR3 DNA is TGCAGCGTCTCATTAGCGGGGGGCACAGATACGCAGTATTTT. It translates to CSVSLAGGTDTQYF. The V call is TRBV29-1, the J call TRBJ2-3, with 9 bases that match TRBD2. In germline, CDR1 is SQVTM, CDR2 ANQGSEA. The CDR3 has 14 amino acids. V dropped 6 bases and J dropped 1; count of bases not matched to a gene: 5.

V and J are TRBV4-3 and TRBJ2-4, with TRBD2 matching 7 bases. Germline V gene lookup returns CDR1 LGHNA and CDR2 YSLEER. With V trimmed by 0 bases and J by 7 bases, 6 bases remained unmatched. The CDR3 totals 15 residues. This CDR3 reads CASSQDRSGRNIQYF. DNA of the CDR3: TGCGCCAGCAGCCAAGACAGGTCCGGGAGGAACATTCAGTACTTC.

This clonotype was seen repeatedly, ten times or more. CDR3 residues: CASNSGEATNEKLFF. Written as DNA, the CDR3 is TGTGCCAGCAACAGTGGCGAGGCAACTAATGAAAAACTGTTTTTT. The J gene is TRBJ1-4, the V gene TRBV9; D gene unclear. The V and J ends lost 6 bases and 0 bases respectively, with 12 bases between them. The CDR3 has 15 amino acids. The germline gives CDR1 SGDLS, CDR2 YYNGEE.

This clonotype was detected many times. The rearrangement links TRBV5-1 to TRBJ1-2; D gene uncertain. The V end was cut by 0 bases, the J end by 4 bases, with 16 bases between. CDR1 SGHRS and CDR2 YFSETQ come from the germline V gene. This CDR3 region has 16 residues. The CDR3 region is CASSLEASRPFYGYTF. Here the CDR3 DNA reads TGCGCCAGCAGCTTGGAAGCCTCCCGACCCTTCTATGGCTACACCTTC.

The CDR3 sequence: CASSQDHAGAISPLHF. CDR3 DNA: TGCGCCAGCAGCCAAGATCACGCCGGTGCCATTTCACCCCTCCACTTT. V usage is TRBV4-3 and J usage is TRBJ1-6, with unresolved D. From germline, CDR1 is LGHNA and CDR2 YSLEER. The germline V and J ends were trimmed by 0 bases and 9 bases, with 15 bases remaining between them. The CDR3 has 16 residues.

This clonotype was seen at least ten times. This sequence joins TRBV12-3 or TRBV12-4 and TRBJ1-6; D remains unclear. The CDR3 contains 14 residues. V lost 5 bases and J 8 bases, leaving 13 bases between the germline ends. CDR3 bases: TGTGCCAGCAGTCCGAGGTCACGGGATTCACCCCTCCACTTT. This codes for CASSPRSRDSPLHF.